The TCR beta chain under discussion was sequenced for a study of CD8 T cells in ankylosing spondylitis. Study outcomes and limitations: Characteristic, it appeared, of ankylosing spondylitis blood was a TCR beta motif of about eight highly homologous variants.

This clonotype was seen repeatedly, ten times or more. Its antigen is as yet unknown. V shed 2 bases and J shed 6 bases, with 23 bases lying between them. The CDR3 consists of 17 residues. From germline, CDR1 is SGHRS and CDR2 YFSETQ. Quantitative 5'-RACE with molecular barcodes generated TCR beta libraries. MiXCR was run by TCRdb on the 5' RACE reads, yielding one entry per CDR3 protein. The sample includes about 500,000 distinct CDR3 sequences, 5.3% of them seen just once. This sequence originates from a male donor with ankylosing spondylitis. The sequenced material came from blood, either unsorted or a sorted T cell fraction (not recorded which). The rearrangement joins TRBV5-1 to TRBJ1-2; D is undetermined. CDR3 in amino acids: CASSLEGLGGSPDGYTF. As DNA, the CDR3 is TGCGCCAGCAGCTTAGAGGGTTTAGGTGGCAGCCCGGATGGCTACACCTTC.